This is a list of T cell receptor beta chains from one sample in a study of metastatic and nonmetastatic thyroid tumors. With MiXCR, TCRdb called clones anew from the PCR reads. The sample consists of roughly 40,000 clones, 17% of them appearing once. Sequencing was done on a sample of blood. The source of these receptors is a male donor with papillary thyroid cancer or a benign thyroid nodule (not recorded which). Some clones in this sample may be carry-over from other donors' samples. CDR3s include the opening cysteine and the closing phenylalanine or tryptophan. The D gene is left open where the match is weak. The size of a clone is reported for some rows only, either as once, few or many, or as a class for expanded clones.

J gene	D gene	V gene	clone size	CDR3 DNA	CDR3 protein
TRBJ2-7	TRBD2	TRBV6-5	-	TGTGCCAGCAGTTACTCGGTGTTTTCCGGGACTAGTGACTACGAGCAGTACTTC	CASSYSVFSGTSDYEQYF
TRBJ2-7	TRBD2	TRBV7-8	-	TGTGCCAGCAGCTTAGAGCGGGGGCGTACCTACGAGCAGTACTTC	CASSLERGRTYEQYF
TRBJ2-7	-	TRBV12-5	many	TGTGCTAGTGGCCCCAGCGTATACGAGCAGTACTTC	CASGPSVYEQYF
TRBJ1-1	TRBD1	TRBV18	-	TGTGCCAGCTCACCACGCGACAGGGCATTTACTGAAGCTTTCTTT	CASSPRDRAFTEAFF
TRBJ2-1	TRBD2	TRBV7-6	-	TGTGCCAGCAGCTTGTCTAGCGGGAGCGGCAATGAGCAGTTCTTC	CASSLSSGSGNEQFF
TRBJ2-2	-	TRBV4-1	many	TGCGCCAGCAGCCAAGAACCTTCCCGAATAAACACCGGGGAGCTGTTTTTT	CASSQEPSRINTGELFF
TRBJ1-1	-	TRBV11-3	medium-sized	TGTGCCAGCAGCCTTCACAGGGAAATGTTTGAAGCTTTCTTT	CASSLHREMFEAFF
TRBJ1-6	TRBD1	TRBV20-1	many	TGCAGTGCTAGAAATCTTAGGGACAGCTCCTATAATTCACCCCTCCACTTT	CSARNLRDSSYNSPLHF
TRBJ2-2	TRBD2	TRBV7-2	medium-sized	TGTGCCAGCAGCCCGGGGCGGACTAGCGGCTTTGTCACCGGGGAGCTGTTTTTT	CASSPGRTSGFVTGELFF
TRBJ2-7	-	TRBV4-1	many	TGCGCCAGTGGACTAGGGGGCTCCTACGAGCAGTACTTC	CASGLGGSYEQYF
TRBJ1-1	-	TRBV27	many	TGTGCCAGCAGCATTGGACAGGAAGCTTTCTTT	CASSIGQEAFF
TRBJ2-1	-	TRBV7-9	-	TGTGCCAGCAGCTTAACTAGGGTTTGTGAGCAGTTCTTC	CASSLTRVCEQFF
TRBJ1-1	-	TRBV6-1	many	TGTGCCAGCACCTCCCCTGACAGAGACACTGAAGCTTTCTTT	CASTSPDRDTEAFF
TRBJ2-5	TRBD1	TRBV7-8	many	TGTGCCAGCAGCATGGACAGGGACCAAGAGACCCAGTACTTC	CASSMDRDQETQYF
TRBJ1-1	-	TRBV27	-	TGTGTCAGCAGCCCCAGGGAGAGGGGGTTGAACACTGAAGCTTTCTTT	CVSSPRERGLNTEAFF
TRBJ2-6	TRBD1	TRBV2	few	TGTGCCAGCAGCGGACAGGGGGCCCTTGGGGCCAACGTCCTGACTTTC	CASSGQGALGANVLTF
TRBJ1-5	-	TRBV6-1	few	TGTGCCAGCAGGGGACAAGCTCCTAGCAATCAGCCCCAGCATTTT	CASRGQAPSNQPQHF
TRBJ2-3	-	TRBV11-2	many	TGTGCCAGCAGAATCCTAGGATGGGCCAGAACCACAGATACGCAGTATTTT	CASRILGWARTTDTQYF
TRBJ2-3	TRBD2	TRBV11-2	many	TGTGCCAGCAGCTTAGGTCCAGCGGGGGGGCCGCTAGGCACAGATACGCAGTATTTT	CASSLGPAGGPLGTDTQYF
TRBJ2-5	-	TRBV6-6	many	TGTGCCAGCAGTTACTCGAATCTGGGGCCAATGGAGACCCAGTACTTC	CASSYSNLGPMETQYF
TRBJ2-3	-	TRBV6-2/TRBV6-3	few	TGTGCCAGCAGTTACCTCGGACCCACAGATACGCAGTATTTT	CASSYLGPTDTQYF
TRBJ2-5	-	TRBV12-3/TRBV12-4	many	TGTGCCAGCAGTCCCCCAGGACAGTCTCCTCAAGAGACCCAGTACTTC	CASSPPGQSPQETQYF
TRBJ2-7	-	TRBV6-5	many	TGTGCCAGCAGTTACTCAATAGCTAGGATCGGCGAGCAGTACTTC	CASSYSIARIGEQYF
TRBJ1-2	-	TRBV20-1	-	TGCAGTGCTAGATCGCTGTTGGGTGGCTACACCTTC	CSARSLLGGYTF
TRBJ1-1	TRBD1	TRBV3-1	many	TGTGCCAGCACAACAGGGGGCGGGAGCACTGAAGCTTTCTTT	CASTTGGGSTEAFF
TRBJ2-7	-	TRBV28	-	TGTGCCAGCTCGTACAGTTCCTCCTACGAGCAGTACTTC	CASSYSSSYEQYF
TRBJ2-2	-	TRBV5-1	-	TGCGCCAGCGCCACGAGAGGGCGGGATGGCGGGGAGCTGTTTTTT	CASATRGRDGGELFF
TRBJ2-3	-	TRBV5-1	-	TGCGCCAGCAGCTTGGGACTGTCGTTGGCAGATACGCAGTATTTT	CASSLGLSLADTQYF